The rows below give T cell receptor beta chains drawn from one sample of a study of cytomegalovirus exposure and HLA in healthy donors. TCRdb's copy holds only in-frame clones and misses some; the assay was immunoSEQ multiplex PCR. The profile shows about 150,000 clones, 80% of them singletons. Sequencing was performed on PBMCs. Source of these receptors: a woman in her thirties or forties in good health and CMV-seropositive. Each CDR3 is given with its conserved first and last residue. D genes are given only for firm matches. Clone size is stated in some rows and not others, as once, few, many or a class when expanded.

v_gene	d_gene	j_gene	abundance	CDR3aa	CDR3nt
TRBV7-3	TRBD1	TRBJ2-1	-	CASSMTGGYYNEQFF	TGTGCCAGCAGCATGACAGGGGGCTACTACAATGAGCAGTTCTTC
TRBV27	TRBD2	TRBJ2-1	-	CASSPRTSGRSDEQFF	TGTGCCAGCAGTCCCCGGACTAGCGGGAGGTCCGATGAGCAGTTCTTC
TRBV30	TRBD1	TRBJ2-2	-	CAWSVQGPSTGELFF	TGTGCCTGGAGTGTACAGGGGCCAAGCACCGGGGAGCTGTTTTTT
TRBV30	TRBD2	TRBJ2-7	once	CAWLSGGTYEQYF	TGTGCCTGGCTATCGGGAGGGACCTACGAGCAGTACTTC
TRBV6-6	-	TRBJ1-1	-	CASSQHGGLGNTEAFF	TGTGCCAGCAGTCAGCATGGCGGGTTGGGGAACACTGAAGCTTTCTTT
TRBV15	TRBD1	TRBJ1-1	-	CATSRDRGLNTEAFF	TGTGCCACCAGCAGAGACAGGGGGCTGAACACTGAAGCTTTCTTT
TRBV27	TRBD2	TRBJ2-7	few	CASSLYPSGNGVYEQYF	TGTGCCAGCAGTTTATATCCTAGCGGGAACGGCGTCTACGAGCAGTACTTC
TRBV9	TRBD2	TRBJ2-1	-	CASSVTGGGLASSYNEQFF	TGTGCCAGCAGCGTCACGGGGGGTGGACTAGCAAGCTCCTACAATGAGCAGTTCTTC
TRBV7-9	-	TRBJ2-1	-	CASSSAWGGLRTNEQFF	TGTGCCAGCAGCAGCGCGTGGGGAGGCCTAAGGACCAATGAGCAGTTCTTC
TRBV14	-	TRBJ2-3	-	CASSQESGTDTQYF	TGTGCCAGCAGCCAAGAATCCGGCACAGATACGCAGTATTTT
TRBV29-1	TRBD1	TRBJ1-1	few	CSATRTGGLETEAFF	TGCAGCGCTACTCGGACAGGGGGCCTGGAGACTGAAGCTTTCTTT
TRBV18	TRBD2	TRBJ2-5	few	CASSHRGGARQETQYF	TGTGCCAGCTCACACCGGGGAGGGGCCAGGCAAGAGACCCAGTACTTC
TRBV29-1	-	TRBJ1-1	-	CSAYPGNTEAFF	TGCAGCGCCTACCCGGGGAACACTGAAGCTTTCTTT
TRBV19	TRBD1	TRBJ2-1	-	CASSMGDRDTYNEQFF	TGTGCCAGTAGTATGGGTGACAGGGACACCTACAATGAGCAGTTCTTC
TRBV27	-	TRBJ2-7	few	CASRTGKRDEQYF	TGTGCCAGCAGAACAGGGAAGCGCGACGAGCAGTACTTC
TRBV28	TRBD1	TRBJ1-2	-	CASNTIRDSGGYTF	TGTGCCAGCAATACAATCCGGGACAGCGGCGGCTACACCTTC
TRBV14	TRBD2	TRBJ2-7	-	CASSHSGLQYF	TGTGCCAGCAGCCATAGCGGGTTGCAGTACTTC
TRBV7-2	-	TRBJ1-1	few	CASSLEYSNTEAFF	TGTGCCAGCAGCTTAGAATACAGCAACACTGAAGCTTTCTTT
TRBV4-1	-	TRBJ1-5	-	CASSPPTGSNQPQHF	TGCGCCAGCAGCCCACCCACAGGAAGCAATCAGCCCCAGCATTTT
TRBV7-9	-	TRBJ2-7	-	CASSLAGLTTSYEQYF	TGTGCCAGCAGCTTAGCGGGACTCACCACATCCTACGAGCAGTACTTC
TRBV7-8	-	TRBJ1-2	-	CASSVPGGGYGYTF	TGTGCCAGCAGCGTCCCGGGGGGGGGCTATGGCTACACCTTC
TRBV29-1	-	TRBJ2-2	-	CSVDGFQGGELFF	TGCAGCGTTGACGGCTTTCAGGGTGGGGAGCTGTTTTTT
TRBV5-4	TRBD1	TRBJ1-2	-	CASSLQGVDGYTF	TGTGCCAGCAGCTTGCAGGGGGTGGATGGCTACACCTTC
TRBV6-1	-	TRBJ2-7	-	CASRENRRSYEQYF	TGTGCCAGCAGAGAGAACAGGCGCTCCTACGAGCAGTACTTC
TRBV7-2	TRBD2	TRBJ2-1	-	CASSLLAGSSYNEQFF	TGTGCCAGCAGCCTCCTAGCGGGATCCTCCTACAATGAGCAGTTCTTC
TRBV29-1	-	TRBJ1-2	-	CSVREGNGYTF	TGCAGCGTCCGTGAGGGTAACGGCTACACCTTC
TRBV10-2	TRBD2	TRBJ2-7	-	CASRGGSIYEQYF	TGCGCCAGCAGGGGCGGGAGTATCTACGAGCAGTACTTC
TRBV30	TRBD2	TRBJ2-7	-	CAWSVFGGFASYEQYF	TGTGCCTGGAGTGTATTCGGGGGGTTTGCTTCCTACGAGCAGTACTTC
TRBV6-1	-	TRBJ2-2	-	CASSGQRGNTGELFF	TGTGCCAGCAGTGGCCAACGGGGGAACACCGGGGAGCTGTTTTTT
TRBV6-1	TRBD2	TRBJ2-7	-	CASRYEREWHEQYF	TGTGCCAGCAGGTATGAGCGGGAGTGGCACGAGCAGTACTTC
TRBV19	-	TRBJ2-7	-	CASRPDGGYEQYF	TGTGCCAGTAGACCCGATGGGGGGTACGAGCAGTACTTC
TRBV7-8	-	TRBJ2-7	-	CASSPRRTGVEQYF	TGTGCCAGCAGCCCAAGAAGAACCGGAGTCGAGCAGTACTTC